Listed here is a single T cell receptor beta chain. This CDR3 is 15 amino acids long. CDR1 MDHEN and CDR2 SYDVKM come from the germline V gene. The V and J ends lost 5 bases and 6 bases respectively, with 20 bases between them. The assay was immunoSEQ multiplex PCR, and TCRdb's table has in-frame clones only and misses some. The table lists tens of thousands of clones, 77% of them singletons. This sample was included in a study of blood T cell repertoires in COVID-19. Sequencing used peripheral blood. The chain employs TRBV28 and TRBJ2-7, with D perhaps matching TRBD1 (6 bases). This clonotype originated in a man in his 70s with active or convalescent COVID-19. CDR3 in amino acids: CASSLHRVGLSEQYF. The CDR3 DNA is TGTGCCAGCAGTCTCCACAGGGTGGGATTATCCGAGCAGTACTTC.